The 30 T cell receptor beta chains reported below all come from one sample, sequenced in a study of T cells in Graves' hyperthyroidism and ophthalmopathy. The TCR beta CDR3 regions underwent amplification using RNA transcripts as the source. TCR CDR3 underwent first-round RT-PCR with the HTBI primer set. TCRdb redid the calling of the multiplex PCR reads with MiXCR, one entry per CDR3 protein. The sample holds about 640,000 distinct CDR3 sequences, less than 25% seen once. The sequenced material came from blood. Source of these receptors: a man under 40 with Graves' ophthalmopathy.

This rearrangement joins TRBV20-1 to TRBJ2-7, with 13 bases lining up with TRBD2. The V segment lost 5 bases and the J segment 5 bases; nucleotides outside the gene matches: 6. The CDR3 is 14 amino acids. CDR1 and CDR2 from the germline V gene are DFQATT and SNEGSKA (reference sequence). The CDR3 nucleotides are TGCAGTGCTCGCACTAGCGGGAGGGCCAACGAGCAGTACTTC. This sequence encodes CSARTSGRANEQYF.

The chain is built from TRBV13 and TRBJ2-5; the D is unclear. CDR3 length: 12 residues. From germline, CDR1 is PRHDT and CDR2 FYEKMQ (reference sequence). V was clipped by 5 bases and J by 13 bases, with 17 bases between them. The CDR3 coding sequence is TGTGCCAGCAGCAGAGAGCCGGGTCGGTGGTACTTC. As protein: CASSREPGRWYF.

This clonotype occurred a few times. For the CDR3, the DNA is TGTGCCAGCAGCTTATCTCAGGATGGCTACACCTTC. Protein sequence: CASSLSQDGYTF. The gene calls are TRBV7-9 and TRBJ1-2; D not certain. V lost 2 bases to trimming and J lost 6 bases, with 7 bases between them. This CDR3 comprises 12 residues. The germline gives CDR1 SEHNR, CDR2 FQNEAQ (reference sequence).

The chain couples TRBV28 to TRBJ2-7, with TRBD2 matching over 11 bases. Per germline, CDR1 MDHEN and CDR2 SYDVKM. The CDR3 sequence is 16 residues long. V trimming: 5 bases; J trimming: 4 bases; junction bases outside the gene matches: 10. CDR3 region: CASSPLRTSGRYEQYF. CDR3 bases: TGTGCCAGCAGTCCTCTCAGGACTAGCGGGCGGTACGAGCAGTACTTC.

This sequence joins TRBV20-1 and TRBJ2-7; D perhaps matches TRBD2 (6 bases). The CDR3 consists of 13 residues. Germline values: CDR1 DFQATT, CDR2 SNEGSKA (reference sequence). The V and J ends lost 5 bases and 2 bases respectively, with 13 bases between them. Written as DNA, the CDR3 is TGCAGTGCTGCTGGGGGGACCGCCTACGAGCAGTACTTC. As protein: CSAAGGTAYEQYF.

V is TRBV7-2 and J is TRBJ1-1, with D possibly matching TRBD1 (5 bases). The germline V gene has CDR1 SGHTA and CDR2 FQGNSA. Trimming cost V 3 bases and J 6 bases, with 14 bases left between them. The CDR3 totals 14 residues. The DNA of the CDR3 is TGTGCCAGCAGCTTGGGGACTGTTGGCCCTGAAGCTTTCTTT. This encodes CASSLGTVGPEAFF.

In its sample, this clonotype was seen a few times. The chain recombines TRBV7-9 with TRBJ2-3, with a tentative D call TRBD1 (5 bases). In germline, CDR1 is SEHNR, CDR2 FQNEAQ (reference sequence). The CDR3 runs 15 residues. The V and J ends lost 2 bases and 2 bases respectively, with 11 bases between them. Written as DNA, the CDR3 is TGTGCCAGCAGCTTACAGGGAAAGGTCACAGATACGCAGTATTTT. This codes for CASSLQGKVTDTQYF.

This clonotype was observed a few times. The chain joins TRBV30 to TRBJ2-7; possible D gene TRBD1, 5 bases. Germline CDR1 reads GTSNPN; CDR2 reads SVGIG (reference sequence). The CDR3 has 12 amino acids. Trimming took 5 bases from V and 5 from J, leaving 13 bases between them. The CDR3 DNA reads TGTGCCTGGGCCTTTGACAGCCACGAGCAGTACTTC. This codes for CAWAFDSHEQYF.

Many counts were recorded for this clonotype. For the CDR3, the DNA is TGTGCCAGCAGCCAGGGTAAAGAGACCCAGTACTTC. Translation gives CASSQGKETQYF. The rearrangement joins TRBV7-9 to TRBJ2-5; TRBD1 might be the D (5 bases). The CDR3 spans 12 residues. V was clipped by 5 bases and J by 3 bases, with 7 bases between them. The germline gives CDR1 SEHNR, CDR2 FQNEAQ (reference sequence).

In its sample, this clonotype was seen many times. This chain uses TRBV28 with TRBJ2-1; possible D gene TRBD1, 5 bases. The germline CDR1 and CDR2 sequences are MDHEN and SYDVKM. This CDR3 spans 15 amino acids. The V end was cut by 7 bases, the J end by 3 bases, with 16 bases between. The CDR3 region has the DNA TGTGCCAGCACTGCTACAGGTCAAGTCTACAATGAGCAGTTCTTC. Translating it yields CASTATGQVYNEQFF.

This clonotype was counted between two and nine times. One base away lies a much larger clone, so this may be a sequencing read error. The chain combines TRBV18 with TRBJ2-7; possible D gene TRBD2, 5 bases. The germline V and J ends were trimmed by 5 bases and 6 bases, with 14 bases remaining between them. Germline V CDR1 and CDR2: KGHSH, LQKENI. The CDR3 runs to 13 residues. CDR3 sequence reads: CASSTGSRVEQYF. The CDR3 nucleotides read TGTGCCAGCTCAACGGGGAGTCGAGTCGAGCAGTACTTC.

This clonotype occurred a few times. The genes are TRBV29-1 and TRBJ1-3, with D possibly being TRBD1 (5 bases). CDR1 and CDR2 (germline): SQVTM, ANQGSEA. The CDR3 has 18 residues. V lost 7 bases, J lost 0 bases, and 25 bases lay in between. CDR3 region: CSAHSPPGTVASGNTIYF. The CDR3 DNA sequence: TGCAGCGCCCACTCGCCACCCGGGACGGTCGCCTCTGGAAACACCATATATTTT. Filled out from reference TRBV29-1 and TRBJ1-3, the complete variable domain reads SAVISQKPSRDICQRGTSLTIQCQVDSQVTMMFWYRQQPGQSLTLIATANQGSEATYESGFVIDKFPISRPNLTFSTLTVSNMSPEDSSIYLCSAHSPPGTVASGNTIYFGEGSWLTVV.

This clonotype was counted ten times or more. The genes are TRBV5-1 and TRBJ2-1; no reliable D call. CDR1 is SGHRS, CDR2 YFSETQ, per germline. This CDR3 comprises 13 residues. V gave up 0 bases and J gave up 6 bases, with 7 bases separating them. The chain's CDR3 is CASSLGGTNEQFF. Written as DNA, the CDR3 is TGCGCCAGCAGCTTGGGTGGCACCAATGAGCAGTTCTTC.

As concerns this clonotype: A read error may account for a junction end that differs from germline. The rearrangement uses TRBV5-1 and TRBJ2-3, with TRBD2 identical over 11 bases. The CDR3 covers 13 residues. Germline CDR1 SGHRS, CDR2 YFSETQ. The CDR3 DNA sequence: TGTGCCAGCGGGACTAGCGGAACAGATACGCAGTATTTT. This encodes CASGTSGTDTQYF.

The rearrangement joins TRBV6-1 to TRBJ1-3; a weak D match, TRBD1 (6 bases). In germline, CDR1 is MNHNS, CDR2 SASEGT. V lost 7 bases to trimming and J lost 2 bases, with 12 bases between them. The CDR3 runs to 14 residues. CDR3 in DNA: TGTGCCAGCACCAAAACAGGGACTGGAAACACCATATATTTT. Translation: CASTKTGTGNTIYF.

This clonotype was observed at least ten times. This chain connects TRBV11-2 to TRBJ2-7; D remains ambiguous. CDR3 size: 15 residues. Per germline, CDR1 SGHAT and CDR2 FQNNGV. Trimming removed 8 bases at V and 5 bases at J, with 22 bases between. The CDR3: CASGKTSLGPDEQYF. In nucleotides, the CDR3 is TGTGCCAGCGGCAAGACGTCTCTGGGCCCTGACGAGCAGTACTTC.

This clonotype occurred a few times. CDR3 in DNA: TGTGCCATAACCTCGGACATTCACAATGAGCAGTTCTTC. It specifies CAITSDIHNEQFF. V usage is TRBV10-3 and J usage is TRBJ2-1; the D gene is possibly TRBD1 (5 bases). The CDR3 contains 13 residues. V was shortened by 9 bases and J by 5 bases, with 14 bases between the two germline ends. The germline V gene encodes CDR1 ENHRY and CDR2 SYGVKD.

The chain employs TRBV2 and TRBJ2-7; D is unclear. The CDR3 consists of 13 residues. Germline V lookup: CDR1 SNHLY, CDR2 FYNNEI. V lost 7 bases to trimming and J lost 4 bases, with 14 bases between them. The CDR3 DNA reads TGTGCCAGCATGTACACAAGTGGGTACGAGCAGTACTTC. This sequence encodes CASMYTSGYEQYF.

The genes are TRBV9 and TRBJ2-7; weak D call: TRBD2 (6 bases). This CDR3 has 14 residues. CDR1 and CDR2 (germline): SGDLS, YYNGEE. Trimming took 4 bases from V and 3 from J, leaving 14 bases between them. The CDR3: CASSLRAGDYEQYF. Here the CDR3 DNA reads TGTGCCAGCAGCCTACGAGCGGGCGACTACGAGCAGTACTTC.

The table lists this clonotype with a few counts. This sequence joins TRBV5-1 and TRBJ1-2; TRBD1 matches 7 bases. Trimming removed 2 bases from V and 6 bases from J; junction bases left unmatched: 10. The germline CDR1 and CDR2 sequences are SGHRS and YFSETQ. The CDR3 is 15 amino acids. The CDR3 sequence: CASSFTADRVDGYTF. Here the CDR3 DNA reads TGCGCCAGCAGCTTTACTGCTGACAGGGTGGATGGCTACACCTTC. Complete variable domain (other parts from reference TRBV5-1 and TRBJ1-2): KAGVTQTPRYLIKTRGQQVTLSCSPISGHRSVSWYQQTPGQGLQFLFEYFSETQRNKGNFPGRFSGRQFSNSRSEMNVSTLELGDSALYLCASSFTADRVDGYTFGSGTRLTVV.

This clonotype appeared many times. The chain has TRBV30 and TRBJ1-2; a weak D match, TRBD1 (5 bases). From germline, CDR1 is GTSNPN and CDR2 SVGIG (reference sequence). This CDR3 comprises 13 residues. Trimming took off 2 bases at V and 4 bases at J, with 11 bases between the two ends. CDR3 sequence: CAWSNAGTYGYTF. The CDR3 nucleotides read TGTGCCTGGAGTAATGCAGGGACCTATGGCTACACCTTC. The whole variable domain, remainder taken from reference TRBV30 and TRBJ1-2, is SQTIHQWPATLVQPVGSPLSLECTVEGTSNPNLYWYRQAAGRGLQLLFYSVGIGQISSEVPQNLSASRPQDRQFILSSKKLLLSDSGFYLCAWSNAGTYGYTFGSGTRLTVV.

This chain links TRBV5-5 with TRBJ2-3; the D gene is possibly TRBD2 (5 bases). Germline V gene sequence: CDR1 SGHKS, CDR2 YYEKEE (reference sequence). The CDR3 runs 15 residues. Trimming took off 2 bases at V and 3 bases at J, with 13 bases between the two ends. The CDR3 region has the DNA TGTGCCAGCAGCTTCGGTGGGCTAGCAACAGATACGCAGTATTTT. This codes for CASSFGGLATDTQYF.

The chain couples TRBV19 to TRBJ1-5; 12 positions agree with TRBD1. J lost 6 bases, V lost 6 bases, and 9 bases had no gene match. Per germline, CDR1 LNHDA and CDR2 SQIVND (reference sequence). The CDR3 has 16 residues. The CDR3 reads CASSETGTGGIQPQHF. DNA for the CDR3: TGTGCCAGTAGCGAGACCGGGACAGGGGGCATTCAGCCCCAGCATTTT.

This clonotype was counted a few times. The chain joins TRBV28 to TRBJ1-4; D gene unclear. This CDR3 comprises 16 residues. Germline V CDR1 and CDR2: MDHEN, SYDVKM. V was trimmed by 3 bases and J by 0 bases, leaving 11 bases between them. DNA for the CDR3: TGTGCCAGCAGTTTGAAAGGGAACCCAACTAATGAAAAACTGTTTTTT. Translated, it gives CASSLKGNPTNEKLFF.

This chain uses TRBV4-1 with TRBJ1-2, with D unresolved. The CDR3 loop spans 14 amino acids. Deletions cut 0 bases from V and 3 bases from J, with 8 bases between. CDR1 is MGHRA and CDR2 is YSYEKL in the germline V gene. In DNA form, the CDR3 reads TGCGCCAGCAGCCAAGAGGCCAGTTACTATGGCTACACCTTC. It translates to CASSQEASYYGYTF.

V gene TRBV28 combines with J gene TRBJ2-3; D is possibly TRBD1 (5 bases). V lost 11 bases to trimming and J lost 0 bases, with 15 bases between them. The germline V gene has CDR1 MDHEN and CDR2 SYDVKM. This CDR3 is built from 14 residues. The CDR3 protein is CAGWVDNSTDTQYF. CDR3 in DNA: TGTGCCGGCTGGGTGGACAATAGCACAGATACGCAGTATTTT.

This clonotype occurred many times. The CDR3 bases are TGTGCCAGCAGTCACACTGAAGCTTTCTTT. Protein product: CASSHTEAFF. The V call is TRBV28, the J call TRBJ1-1; D gene ambiguous. Trimming took 5 bases from V and 3 from J, leaving 1 base between them. CDR1 is MDHEN and CDR2 is SYDVKM in the germline V gene. The CDR3 covers 10 residues.

Ten or more counts support this clonotype. This chain connects TRBV20-1 to TRBJ1-6; TRBD1 matches 11 bases. The CDR3 is 15 residues long. Germline-derived CDR1 and CDR2 are DFQATT and SNEGSKA (reference sequence). The J segment lost 4 bases and the V segment lost 5 bases, leaving 4 bases of the junction unmatched. The CDR3 coding sequence is TGCAGTGCTTCTGGGACAGGGGGTTATAATTCACCCCTCCACTTT. Its protein product is CSASGTGGYNSPLHF.

J is TRBJ2-7 and V is TRBV7-2, with 13 bases lining up with TRBD2. Germline V gives CDR1 SGHTA, CDR2 FQGNSA. This CDR3 contains 16 residues. With V trimmed by 3 bases and J by 2 bases, 4 bases remained unmatched. For the CDR3, the DNA is TGTGCCAGCAGCTTGGGGACTAGCGGGAACCCCTACGAGCAGTACTTC. Translation: CASSLGTSGNPYEQYF.

This chain uses TRBV19 with TRBJ2-7; no firm D call. Germline lookup yields CDR1 LNHDA and CDR2 SQIVND (reference sequence). Between the trimmed V and J ends, which lost 3 bases and 2 bases, there was a span of 8 bases. The CDR3 runs to 13 residues. The CDR3 DNA reads as TGTGCCAGTAGTATGACACAGACCTACGAGCAGTACTTC. It encodes CASSMTQTYEQYF.